The TCR beta chain described here comes from a study of blood T cell repertoires in COVID-19. Study-wide background: There were acute and convalescent COVID-19 samples, and they came from the United States, Italy and Spain. From T cells, B-cell-depleted T cells, or PBMCs came the material, which was cDNA or gDNA.

The CDR3 extends over 16 amino acids. The V and J ends lost 3 bases and 7 bases, in that order; junction bases with no gene match: 10. Germline CDR1 reads KGHSH; CDR2 reads LQKENI. The repertoire was sequenced with immunoSEQ multiplex PCR; TCRdb's copy has only in-frame clones and lacks some. The sample lists 110,000 or so clones, about nine tenths occurring once. J is TRBJ2-4 and V is TRBV18; 9 nucleotides line up with TRBD2. This sequence was found in a human donor in a cohort sampled during active COVID-19. Sequenced material: peripheral blood. For the CDR3, the DNA is TGTGCCAGCTCACCCTTCCGCGGGAGGGGGGTTAACATTCAGTACTTC. As protein: CASSPFRGRGVNIQYF.